This T cell receptor (beta chain) was recorded in a study of T-cell memory formation after mild COVID-19. This clonotype was seen a few times. The CDR3 contains 15 residues. Losses at the gene ends were 6 bases for V and 7 bases for J; bases not matched to a gene: 8. CDR1 and CDR2 (germline): MNHEY, SVGEGT. MiXCR was run by TCRdb on the 5' RACE reads, yielding one entry per CDR3 protein. The sample includes a few hundred thousand distinct CDR3 sequences, roughly 20% of them seen just once. Sequences were obtained from PBMCs or a T cell subset sorted from them (not recorded which). This sequence originates from an adult woman who had mild COVID-19 (a few samples of this study predate the infection). Cell type and time point are not known. The chain joins TRBV6-2 or TRBV6-3 to TRBJ2-2, with 10 positions matching TRBD2. CDR3 sequence: CASRISGRAVGELFF. CDR3 DNA: TGTGCCAGCAGAATCAGCGGGAGGGCCGTCGGGGAGCTGTTTTTT.